This section outlines one TCR beta chain sequence together with its context. This sample was taken from a study of shared clonotypes between healthy human individuals. The CDR3 totals 15 residues. V dropped 1 base and J dropped 2 bases, with 12 bases sitting between them. Germline CDR1 SGHAT, CDR2 FQDESV (reference sequence). Original data processing: Filtering differed since immunoSEQ provided only junctions, with no quality scores. Assay: immunoSEQ multiplex PCR; the TCRdb copy retains only in-frame clones and omits some. D and trimming come from the DNA, and the V and J calls and clone size come from that table. The profile shows 2 million or so clones, roughly 95% of them singletons.

The J gene is TRBJ2-7, the V gene TRBV11-1; D is perhaps TRBD2 (5 bases). The sequenced material came from naive CD4+ T cells sorted from blood. Described subset: CD45RA+ positively selected. This TCR was sampled from a man aged 18 to 35 in good health. The CDR3 DNA reads TGTGCCAGCAGCTTAGGGCGGAGGCAGACCTACGAGCAGTACTTC. Its protein product is CASSLGRRQTYEQYF. Looking up the rest from reference TRBV11-1 and TRBJ2-7 gives the full variable domain: EAEVAQSPRYKITEKSQAVAFWCDPISGHATLYWYRQILGQGPELLVQFQDESVVDDSQLPKDRFSAERLKGVDSTLKIQPAELGDSAMYLCASSLGRRQTYEQYFGPGTRLTVT.